Listed below are T cell receptor beta chains from one sample, sequenced in a study of T cell responses to AZD1222 COVID-19 vaccine. Some clones are missing from TCRdb's copy, which holds only in-frame ones; the method was immunoSEQ multiplex PCR. The sample holds 180,000 or so clones; roughly 92% are singletons and the top ten take around 0.66%. The sequencing here drew on peripheral blood, taken on day 0 of AZD1222 vaccination. These receptor sequences come from an adult in good health. CDR3s include the opening cysteine and the closing phenylalanine or tryptophan. D genes are given only for firm matches. The size field is filled for only some rows; it gives once, few, many or a size class.

V gene	clone size	D gene	CDR3 length	J gene	CDR3 DNA	CDR3 protein
TRBV19	NA	NA	11	TRBJ1-3	TGTGCCAGTCAACAGGATTACACCATATATTTT	CASQQDYTIYF
TRBV5-1	NA	NA	13	TRBJ1-5	TGCGCCAGCAGCTTTTCATCGGGGCAGCCCCAGCATTTT	CASSFSSGQPQHF
TRBV13	NA	NA	16	TRBJ2-7	TGTGCCAGCAGTTCGGGTTTCGGCGGGCGCCGCCACGAGCAGTACTTC	CASSSGFGGRRHEQYF
TRBV2	NA	TRBD1	13	TRBJ1-2	TGTGCCAGCAGAGAGGACAGGGGGGGCGGCTACACCTTC	CASREDRGGGYTF
TRBV7-8	NA	NA	14	TRBJ2-5	TGTGCCAGCGTCCGCCGGCGGAACGGTGAGACCCAGTACTTC	CASVRRRNGETQYF
TRBV10-3	NA	NA	13	TRBJ1-1	TGTGCCATCAGCTATACAATCGCCGAAGAAGCTTTCTTT	CAISYTIAEEAFF
TRBV2	NA	NA	12	TRBJ1-1	TGTGCCAGCAGTGACAGGGGACCTGAAGCTTTCTTT	CASSDRGPEAFF
TRBV19	once	NA	14	TRBJ1-2	TGTGCCAGCCAAGACCGTAGGCTGATCTATGGCTACACCTTC	CASQDRRLIYGYTF
TRBV28	NA	NA	12	TRBJ1-1	TGTGCCAGCAGTTTCCAGCCCCCCTCAGCTTTCTTT	CASSFQPPSAFF
TRBV6-5	NA	NA	14	TRBJ2-2	TGTGCCAGCAGTTCCGGACAGAACACCGGGGAGCTGTTTTTT	CASSSGQNTGELFF
TRBV3-1/TRBV3-2	NA	NA	13	TRBJ2-1	TGTGCCAGCAGCCGGGGGGCCCACAATGAGCAGTTCTTC	CASSRGAHNEQFF
TRBV2	NA	NA	14	TRBJ1-2	TGTGCCAGCAGCAAGGCCGGGGAAAACTATGGCTACACCTTC	CASSKAGENYGYTF
TRBV28	NA	NA	14	TRBJ1-2	TGTGCCAGCAGTTTATCGCCACTCCTTACAGGATTCCTCTTC	CASSLSPLLTGFLF
TRBV19	NA	TRBD2	15	TRBJ2-5	TGTGCCAGTAGGGTAGCGGGAGGGAATCAAGAGACCCAGTACTTC	CASRVAGGNQETQYF
TRBV4-1	once	TRBD1	15	TRBJ1-2	TGCGCCAGCAGGCCGGGACAGGGAATACCCTATGGCTACACCTTC	CASRPGQGIPYGYTF
TRBV5-1	NA	NA	14	TRBJ2-7	TGCGCCAGCAACGGGGTGCGGGCCCCCTACGAGCAGTACTTC	CASNGVRAPYEQYF
TRBV6-5	NA	NA	13	TRBJ1-1	TGTGCCAGCAGCCAAAGGGGGGCTGGAGAAGCTTTCTTT	CASSQRGAGEAFF
TRBV6-5	NA	NA	15	TRBJ1-1	TGTGCCAGCACCCCCGGGAGGCCCGGGGGCACTGAAGCTTTCTTT	CASTPGRPGGTEAFF
TRBV27	NA	TRBD2	14	TRBJ2-7	TGTGCCAGCAGTCGTAGCGGGTTCTCCTACGAGCAGTACTTC	CASSRSGFSYEQYF
TRBV2	NA	NA	11	TRBJ1-1	TGTGCCAGCAGCACATACACTGAAGCTTTCTTT	CASSTYTEAFF
TRBV15	once	TRBD1	14	TRBJ2-1	TGTGCCACCAGCAGACCAGACAGGGATGGTGAGCAGTTCTTC	CATSRPDRDGEQFF
TRBV28	once	NA	11	TRBJ1-6	TGTGCCAGCAGTACCCTTTCACCCCTCCACTTT	CASSTLSPLHF
TRBV5-1	NA	NA	16	TRBJ1-1	TGCGCCAGCAGCAGACGTGGGCAGGGGCTGGGGGCTGAAGCTTTCTTT	CASSRRGQGLGAEAFF
TRBV6-1	NA	NA	18	TRBJ1-5	TGTGCCAGCAGTGCCCCGGGACACCCAGGAGATAGCAATCAGCCCCAGCATTTT	CASSAPGHPGDSNQPQHF
TRBV27	NA	TRBD1	15	TRBJ1-2	TGTGCCAGCAGTCTTATAGGGGGACAGGTCTATGGCTACACCTTC	CASSLIGGQVYGYTF
TRBV27	NA	NA	15	TRBJ2-2	TGTGCCAGCAGATTCGGGGGAGGTGGTGGCGGGGAGCTGTTTTTT	CASRFGGGGGGELFF
TRBV5-1	NA	TRBD2	14	TRBJ2-7	TGCGCCAGCAGCAGACTAGCGGGAGGCCGAGAGCAGTACTTC	CASSRLAGGREQYF
TRBV7-9	NA	NA	15	TRBJ1-1	TGTGCCAGCAGCCCCCAACAGGGTATGAACACTGAAGCTTTCTTT	CASSPQQGMNTEAFF
TRBV19	NA	NA	11	TRBJ1-4	TGTGCCAGTAGTGGGGCGAGCCGACTGTTTTTT	CASSGASRLFF
TRBV4-1	NA	NA	14	TRBJ1-4	TGCGCCAGCAGCCAGCCGACGACTAATGAAAAACTGTTTTTT	CASSQPTTNEKLFF
TRBV27	NA	NA	12	TRBJ2-1	TGTGCCAGCAGTTTAATAGGCAATGAGCAGTTCTTC	CASSLIGNEQFF
TRBV27	NA	TRBD1	15	TRBJ2-7	TGTGCCAGCAGTCTACTTGGGACAGGCCGCTACGAGCAGTACTTC	CASSLLGTGRYEQYF
TRBV11-2	NA	TRBD1	14	TRBJ1-2	TGTGCCAGCACCGTGACAGGGAACGACTATGGCTACACCTTC	CASTVTGNDYGYTF
TRBV4-2	NA	NA	15	TRBJ2-1	TGTGCCAGCGAAAAATCCATACTCTCCTACAATGAGCAGTTCTTC	CASEKSILSYNEQFF
TRBV11-3	NA	TRBD2	13	TRBJ2-7	TGTGCCAGCAGTCGCGCGGGAGAAAACGAGCAGTACTTC	CASSRAGENEQYF
TRBV6-5	NA	NA	15	TRBJ2-1	TGTGCCAGCAGCTTAGGAGGAGGGTCCCACAATGAGCAGTTCTTC	CASSLGGGSHNEQFF
TRBV7-3	NA	NA	19	TRBJ2-6	TGTGCCAGCAGCTTGGCTATGATCGGACAGTTCTCTGGGGCCAACGTCCTGACTTTC	CASSLAMIGQFSGANVLTF
TRBV2	NA	NA	13	TRBJ1-3	TGTGCCAGCAGTGCTGGGGAGATAAACACCATATATTTT	CASSAGEINTIYF
TRBV11-3	NA	TRBD2	14	TRBJ2-1	TGTGCCAGCAGCTTAGGCGGGAGAGGGTATGAGCAGTTCTTC	CASSLGGRGYEQFF
TRBV4-1	NA	TRBD1	17	TRBJ2-7	TGCGCCAGCAGCCATGATTCCCCGGGACAGGGGGCGCGGGAGCAGTACTTC	CASSHDSPGQGAREQYF
TRBV3-1/TRBV3-2	NA	NA	12	TRBJ2-1	TGTGCCAGCAGCTGGAGAGGCGATGAGCAGTTCTTC	CASSWRGDEQFF
TRBV7-9	NA	NA	13	TRBJ2-7	TGTGCCAGCAGCCGAGGCGAAACCTACGAGCAGTACTTC	CASSRGETYEQYF
TRBV9	NA	NA	13	TRBJ1-2	TGTGCCAGCAGCCCCGAGGTGGGATATGGCTACACCTTC	CASSPEVGYGYTF